The 10 T cell receptor beta chains given below trace back to one sample, sequenced in a study of response to subunit inactivated influenza vaccine. TCRdb reprocessed the RT-PCR reads with MiXCR, giving one entry per CDR3 protein. This sample has about 620,000 distinct CDR3 sequences, with 11% found just once. The same data also contributed to another study, on T cells expressing NK-cell markers. That paper adds: 5'RACE template switching built TCR beta cDNA with unique molecular identifiers.

This specimen consisted of PBMCs from blood, obtained on the day of vaccination. Receptors were obtained from a man in his fifties or sixties who received an inactivated influenza vaccine.

This clonotype was counted between two and nine times. The chain combines TRBV29-1 with TRBJ2-2, with D possibly matching TRBD1 (6 bases). The CDR3 has 16 residues. Germline V gene sequence: CDR1 SQVTM, CDR2 ANQGSEA. Trimming left V 4 bases short and J 1 base short, with 16 bases between. CDR3: CSVVPRGNGNTGELFF. In DNA, the CDR3 is TGCAGCGTTGTACCCAGGGGTAATGGGAACACCGGGGAGCTGTTTTTT.

This clonotype showed up just a few times. V usage is TRBV5-1 and J usage is TRBJ2-5, with D possibly TRBD2 on 7 matching bases. Germline CDR1 reads SGHRS; CDR2 reads YFSETQ. The CDR3 loop spans 13 amino acids. The V end was cut by 5 bases, the J end by 1 base, with 9 bases between. The CDR3 sequence is CASSRGAQETQYF. CDR3 nucleotide sequence: TGCGCCAGCAGTCGGGGGGCCCAAGAGACCCAGTACTTC.

This clonotype has at least ten counts. V gene TRBV12-3 or TRBV12-4 combines with J gene TRBJ2-4, with D uncertain. This CDR3 comprises 13 residues. Trimming shortened V by 6 bases and J by 13 bases, and 19 bases separated the two germline ends. CDR3 bases: TGTGCCAGCAGCCTAAAAATTCTACACTACCAGTACTTC. Protein product: CASSLKILHYQYF.

The chain recombines TRBV7-9 with TRBJ2-1; TRBD2 agrees at 10 bases. CDR3 size: 15 residues. Germline V gene lookup returns CDR1 SEHNR and CDR2 FQNEAQ (reference sequence). V lost 4 bases to trimming and J lost 8 bases; unmatched junction nucleotides: 8. CDR3 amino acids: CASSSSGRRTDEQFF. The DNA for the CDR3 is TGTGCCAGCAGCTCTAGCGGGAGAAGGACGGATGAGCAGTTCTTC.

The table lists this clonotype with many counts. The chain combines TRBV4-3 with TRBJ2-1, with 10 nucleotides matching TRBD1. V was pared by 0 bases and J by 8 bases, with 7 bases of the junction left unmatched. Germline V gives CDR1 LGHNA, CDR2 YSLEER. The CDR3 is 16 residues long. The CDR3 region has the DNA TGCGCCAGCAGCCAAGATGACAGGGGGCTTGGGGATGAGCAGTTCTTC. The encoded protein is CASSQDDRGLGDEQFF.

V is TRBV7-8 and J is TRBJ2-1; 7 bases align to TRBD2. CDR3 length equals 15 residues. Germline CDR1 is SGHVS and CDR2 is FQNEAQ. Trimming cost V 5 bases and J 8 bases; bases outside gene matches: 12. The CDR3 nucleotides read TGTGCCAGCAGCCCACCGACCGGGAGGTGGGATGAGCAGTTCTTC. It specifies CASSPPTGRWDEQFF. The variable domain in full, completed from reference TRBV7-8 and TRBJ2-1, reads GAGVSQSPRYKVAKRGQDVALRCDPISGHVSLFWYQQALGQGPEFLTYFQNEAQLDKSGLPSDRFFAERPEGSVSTLKIQRTQQEDSAVYLCASSPPTGRWDEQFFGPGTRLTVL.

This clonotype was observed at least ten times. The chain has TRBV12-3 or TRBV12-4 and TRBJ2-1, with 7 bases identical to TRBD2. The length of the CDR3 is 16 residues. V lost 1 base to trimming and J lost 1 base; unmatched junction nucleotides: 4. CDR3 nucleotide sequence: TGTGCCAGCAGTTTAGGAGGTAGCGGGTCCTACAATGAGCAGTTCTTC. Translated: CASSLGGSGSYNEQFF.

This chain links TRBV6-5 with TRBJ2-1; perhaps D is TRBD1 or TRBD2 (5 bases each). V dropped 2 bases and J dropped 0 bases, with 20 bases sitting between them. The CDR3 loop spans 19 amino acids. Per germline, CDR1 MNHEY and CDR2 SVGAGI. In DNA, the CDR3 is TGTGCCAGCAGTTACGTTGGGGGATCCGCGGCGGGCTCCTACAATGAGCAGTTCTTC. Protein: CASSYVGGSAAGSYNEQFF.

The chain employs TRBV28 and TRBJ2-3; 10 nucleotides line up with TRBD1. The germline gives CDR1 MDHEN, CDR2 SYDVKM. V lost 11 bases to trimming and J lost 3 bases; unmatched junction nucleotides: 14. This CDR3 contains 16 residues. Here the CDR3 reads CAAKTGTGVRTDTQYF. As DNA, the CDR3 is TGTGCCGCCAAAACCGGGACAGGGGTTCGAACAGATACGCAGTATTTT.

The V and J genes are TRBV5-1 and TRBJ1-1, with TRBD1 as a possible D gene (5 bases). The V and J ends lost 2 bases and 5 bases respectively, with 13 bases between them. This CDR3 region has 14 residues. Germline CDR1 reads SGHRS; CDR2 reads YFSETQ. CDR3 bases: TGCGCCAGCAGCTTTCTAAGGGGTGGGACTGAAGCTTTCTTT. The encoded protein is CASSFLRGGTEAFF. The full variable domain, rest sourced from reference TRBV5-1 and TRBJ1-1, is KAGVTQTPRYLIKTRGQQVTLSCSPISGHRSVSWYQQTPGQGLQFLFEYFSETQRNKGNFPGRFSGRQFSNSRSEMNVSTLELGDSALYLCASSFLRGGTEAFFGQGTRLTVV.